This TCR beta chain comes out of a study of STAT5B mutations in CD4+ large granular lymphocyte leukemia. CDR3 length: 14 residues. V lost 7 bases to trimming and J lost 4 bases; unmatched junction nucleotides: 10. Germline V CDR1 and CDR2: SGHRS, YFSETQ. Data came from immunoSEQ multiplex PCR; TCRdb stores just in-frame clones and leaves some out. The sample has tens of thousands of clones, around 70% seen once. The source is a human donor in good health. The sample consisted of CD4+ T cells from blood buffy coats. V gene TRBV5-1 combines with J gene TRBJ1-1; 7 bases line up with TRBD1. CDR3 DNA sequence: TGCGCCAGCTCTGTAGGGGGCGCCGGCACTGAAGCTTTCTTT. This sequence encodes CASSVGGAGTEAFF. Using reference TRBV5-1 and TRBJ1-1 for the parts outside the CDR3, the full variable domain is KAGVTQTPRYLIKTRGQQVTLSCSPISGHRSVSWYQQTPGQGLQFLFEYFSETQRNKGNFPGRFSGRQFSNSRSEMNVSTLELGDSALYLCASSVGGAGTEAFFGQGTRLTVV.